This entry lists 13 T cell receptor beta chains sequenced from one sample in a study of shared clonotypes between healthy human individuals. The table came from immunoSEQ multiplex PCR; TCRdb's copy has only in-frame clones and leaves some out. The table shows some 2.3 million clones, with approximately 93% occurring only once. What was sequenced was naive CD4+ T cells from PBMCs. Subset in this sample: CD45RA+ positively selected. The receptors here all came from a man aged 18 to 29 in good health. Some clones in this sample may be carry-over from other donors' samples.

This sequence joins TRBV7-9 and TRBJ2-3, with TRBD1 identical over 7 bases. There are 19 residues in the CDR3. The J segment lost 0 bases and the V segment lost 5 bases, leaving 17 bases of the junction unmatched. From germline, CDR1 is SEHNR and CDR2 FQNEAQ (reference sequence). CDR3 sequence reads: CASSPRALTGNKSTDTQYF. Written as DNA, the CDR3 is TGTGCCAGCAGCCCCCGGGCCCTGACAGGGAATAAGAGCACAGATACGCAGTATTTT.

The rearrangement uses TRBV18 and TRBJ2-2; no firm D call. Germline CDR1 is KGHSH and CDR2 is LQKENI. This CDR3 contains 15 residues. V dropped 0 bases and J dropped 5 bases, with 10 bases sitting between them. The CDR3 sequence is CASSPPMVGTGELFF. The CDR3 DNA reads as TGTGCCAGCTCACCACCGATGGTTGGTACCGGGGAGCTGTTTTTT.

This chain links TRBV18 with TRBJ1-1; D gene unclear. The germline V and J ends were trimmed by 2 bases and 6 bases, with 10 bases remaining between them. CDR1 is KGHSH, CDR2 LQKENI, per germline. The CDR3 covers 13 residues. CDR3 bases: TGTGCCAGCTCACCAGGGATCTACTCTGAAGCTTTCTTT. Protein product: CASSPGIYSEAFF.

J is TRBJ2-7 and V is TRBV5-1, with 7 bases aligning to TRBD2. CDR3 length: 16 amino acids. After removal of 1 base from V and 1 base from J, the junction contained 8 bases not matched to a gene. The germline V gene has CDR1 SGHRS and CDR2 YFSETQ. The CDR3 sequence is CASSLTGLDGSYEQYF. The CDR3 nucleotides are TGCGCCAGCAGCTTGACTGGACTAGATGGTTCCTACGAGCAGTACTTC.

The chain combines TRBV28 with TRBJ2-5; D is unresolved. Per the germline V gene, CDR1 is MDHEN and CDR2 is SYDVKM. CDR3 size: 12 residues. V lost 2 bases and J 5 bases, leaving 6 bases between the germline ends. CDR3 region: CASSLIAETQYF. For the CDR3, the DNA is TGTGCCAGCAGTTTAATTGCCGAGACCCAGTACTTC.

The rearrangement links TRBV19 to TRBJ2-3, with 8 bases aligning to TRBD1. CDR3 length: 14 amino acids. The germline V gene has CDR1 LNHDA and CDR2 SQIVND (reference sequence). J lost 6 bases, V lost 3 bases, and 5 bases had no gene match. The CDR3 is CASSMQTGVDTQYF. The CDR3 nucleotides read TGTGCCAGTAGTATGCAGACAGGGGTGGATACGCAGTATTTT.

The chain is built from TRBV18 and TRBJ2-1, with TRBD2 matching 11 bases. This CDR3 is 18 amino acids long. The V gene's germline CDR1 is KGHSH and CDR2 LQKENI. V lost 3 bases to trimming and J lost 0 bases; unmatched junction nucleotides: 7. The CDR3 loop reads CASSPTRLAGSSYNEQFF. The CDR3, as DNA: TGTGCCAGCTCACCTACGCGACTAGCGGGAAGCTCCTACAATGAGCAGTTCTTC. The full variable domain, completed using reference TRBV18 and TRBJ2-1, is NAGVMQNPRHLVRRRGQEARLRCSPMKGHSHVYWYRQLPEEGLKFMVYLQKENIIDESGMPKERFSAEFPKEGPSILRIQQVVRGDSAAYFCASSPTRLAGSSYNEQFFGPGTRLTVL.

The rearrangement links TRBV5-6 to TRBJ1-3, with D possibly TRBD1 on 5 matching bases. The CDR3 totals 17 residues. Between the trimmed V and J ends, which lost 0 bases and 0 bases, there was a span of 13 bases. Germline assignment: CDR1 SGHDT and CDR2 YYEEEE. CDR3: CASSLVASRGSGNTIYF. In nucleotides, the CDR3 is TGTGCCAGCAGCTTGGTTGCGTCTAGGGGCTCTGGAAACACCATATATTTT. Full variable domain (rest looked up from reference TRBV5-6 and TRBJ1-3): DAGVTQSPTHLIKTRGQQVTLRCSPKSGHDTVSWYQQALGQGPQFIFQYYEEEERQRGNFPDRFSGHQFPNYSSELNVNALLLGDSALYLCASSLVASRGSGNTIYFGEGSWLTVV.

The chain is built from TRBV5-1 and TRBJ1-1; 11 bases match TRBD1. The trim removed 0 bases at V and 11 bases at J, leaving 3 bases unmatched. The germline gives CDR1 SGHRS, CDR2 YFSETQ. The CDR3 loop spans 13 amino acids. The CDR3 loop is CASSLGTGGDAFF. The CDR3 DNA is TGCGCCAGCAGCTTGGGGACAGGGGGCGACGCTTTCTTT. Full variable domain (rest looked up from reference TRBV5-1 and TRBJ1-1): KAGVTQTPRYLIKTRGQQVTLSCSPISGHRSVSWYQQTPGQGLQFLFEYFSETQRNKGNFPGRFSGRQFSNSRSEMNVSTLELGDSALYLCASSLGTGGDAFFGQGTRLTVV.

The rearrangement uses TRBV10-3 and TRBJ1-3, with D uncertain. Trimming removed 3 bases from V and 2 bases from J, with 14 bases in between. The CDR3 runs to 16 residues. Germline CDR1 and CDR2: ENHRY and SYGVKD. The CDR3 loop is CAISEGGHLTGNTIYF. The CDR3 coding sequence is TGTGCCATCAGTGAAGGTGGCCACCTCACTGGAAACACCATATATTTT.

The CDR3 region is CASSRQGDEQYF. The CDR3 DNA sequence: TGTGCCAGCTCACGACAGGGTGACGAGCAGTACTTC. The chain recombines TRBV18 with TRBJ2-7; 7 nucleotides align to TRBD1. Germline CDR1 reads KGHSH; CDR2 reads LQKENI. V gave up 4 bases and J gave up 5 bases; unmatched junction bases: 2. This CDR3 comprises 12 residues.

CDR3 loop: CASSEPQGRQAFF. In DNA form, the CDR3 reads TGTGCCAGCAGTGAACCTCAGGGGCGACAAGCTTTCTTT. The V and J genes are TRBV25-1 and TRBJ1-1, with TRBD1 as a possible D gene (6 bases). The CDR3 contains 13 residues. Germline V gene data show CDR1 as MGHDK and CDR2 as SYGVNS. Trimming cost V 2 bases and J 9 bases, with 13 bases left between them. The full variable domain, its missing parts supplied by reference TRBV25-1 and TRBJ1-1, is EADIYQTPRYLVIGTGKKITLECSQTMGHDKMYWYQQDPGMELHLIHYSYGVNSTEKGDLSSESTVSRIRTEHFPLTLESARPSHTSQYLCASSEPQGRQAFFGQGTRLTVV.

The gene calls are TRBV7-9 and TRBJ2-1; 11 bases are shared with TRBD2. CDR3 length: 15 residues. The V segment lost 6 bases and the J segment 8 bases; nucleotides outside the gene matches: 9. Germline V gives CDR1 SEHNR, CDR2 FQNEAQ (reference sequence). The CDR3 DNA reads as TGTGCCAGCAGATTTAGCGGGAGGGGTACGGATGAGCAGTTCTTC. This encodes CASRFSGRGTDEQFF.